The sample holds many counts of the clone carrying this TCR beta chain. Its antigen remains unidentified. This sample is drawn from a study of blood T cells in healthy people across ages. CDR1 DFQATT and CDR2 SNEGSKA come from the germline V gene (reference sequence). Trimming cost V 5 bases and J 7 bases, with 24 bases left between them. The CDR3 is 15 residues long. The authors ran a second PCR of roughly 6 to 12 cycles using a sample-barcoded 5' primer and a J-beta primer mix. TCRdb called the 5' RACE reads again in MiXCR, with one record for every CDR3 protein. The table has hundreds of thousands of distinct CDR3 sequences, 29% seen once. Broader study findings: Older individuals had lower TCR beta diversity per million T cells (the decline was roughly linear). Long-lived and aged donors differed, with more naive CD4+ cells and higher diversity in the long-lived.

This chain connects TRBV20-1 to TRBJ2-7, with D perhaps given as TRBD1 or TRBD2 (5 bases each). Source material: blood. The sequence was collected from a woman older than 75 in good health. The CDR3 region has the DNA TGCAGTGCTTCTAAATCCGGGACGGCAGTGGGGGAGCAGTACTTC. Protein: CSASKSGTAVGEQYF.